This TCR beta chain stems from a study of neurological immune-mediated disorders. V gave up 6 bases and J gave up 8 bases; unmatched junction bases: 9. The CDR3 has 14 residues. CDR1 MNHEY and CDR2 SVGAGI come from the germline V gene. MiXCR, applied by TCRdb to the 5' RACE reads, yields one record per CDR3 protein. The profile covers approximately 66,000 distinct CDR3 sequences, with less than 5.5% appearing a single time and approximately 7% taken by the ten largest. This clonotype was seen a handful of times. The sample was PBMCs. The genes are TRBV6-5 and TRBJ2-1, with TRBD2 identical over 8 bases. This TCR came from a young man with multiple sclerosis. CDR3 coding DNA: TGTGCCAGCAGCTTAGCGGGACCGAGGGATGAGCAGTTCTTC. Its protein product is CASSLAGPRDEQFF.